The 8 T cell receptor beta chains below come from one sample, sequenced in a study of blood T cell repertoires in COVID-19. Assay used: immunoSEQ multiplex PCR; TCRdb lists only in-frame clones, some missing. The sample includes over 400,000 clones, 85% to 90% seen only once; the top ten take under 8.5%. Specimen: peripheral blood. The source of these receptors is a woman aged 50 to 60 with COVID-19, enrolled during active disease.

This clone has a single count. V and J are TRBV3-1 (or the pseudogene TRBV3-2) and TRBJ2-3; 8 bases are shared with TRBD2. The CDR3 is 18 residues long. The germline V gene encodes CDR1 LGHDT and CDR2 YNNKEL (reference sequence). J gave up 1 base and V 2 bases, and 11 bases lay outside the gene matches. CDR3 nucleotide sequence: TGTGCCAGCAGCCAATGGTCGGGGGGGCAGAGAGGCACAGATACGCAGTATTTT. Amino acids: CASSQWSGGQRGTDTQYF.

Here the CDR3 reads CASSIGGSGGSETQYF. Here the CDR3 DNA reads TGTGCCAGTAGTATAGGGGGTAGCGGGGGATCAGAGACCCAGTACTTC. The chain recombines TRBV19 with TRBJ2-5; 9 nucleotides align to TRBD2. V lost 1 base to trimming and J lost 4 bases; unmatched junction nucleotides: 7. This CDR3 comprises 16 residues. The V gene's germline CDR1 is LNHDA and CDR2 SQIVND (reference sequence).

The chain combines TRBV20-1 with TRBJ1-1, with a weak D call TRBD1 (5 bases). CDR1 DFQATT and CDR2 SNEGSKA come from the germline V gene (reference sequence). The CDR3 length is 11 residues. V was pared by 5 bases and J by 8 bases, with 12 bases between. The CDR3 region is CSAPDSLEAFF. CDR3 bases: TGCAGTGCTCCAGACAGCCTAGAAGCTTTCTTT.

The chain uses TRBV29-1 and TRBJ1-1, with no clear D. Trimming stripped 8 bases from V and 1 base from J, with 5 bases between. Germline V CDR1 and CDR2: SQVTM, ANQGSEA. This CDR3 region has 10 residues. CDR3 in amino acids: CSFQNTEAFF. The DNA of the CDR3 is TGCAGCTTCCAGAACACTGAAGCTTTCTTT.

CDR3 sequence (DNA): TGTGCCAGCAGCTTTACAGGACTGAACACTGAAGCTTTCTTT. This translates into CASSFTGLNTEAFF. The chain employs TRBV11-3 and TRBJ1-1, with D possibly TRBD1 on 5 matching bases. The CDR3 extends over 14 amino acids. Germline lookup yields CDR1 SGHNT and CDR2 YENEEA. The V gene lost 3 bases and the J gene lost 0 bases, with 8 bases spanning the gap. Drawing the rest from reference TRBV11-3 and TRBJ1-1, the complete variable domain is EAGVVQSPRYKIIEKKQPVAFWCNPISGHNTLYWYLQNLGQGPELLIRYENEEAVDDSQLPKDRFSAERLKGVDSTLKIQPAELGDSAVYLCASSFTGLNTEAFFGQGTRLTVV.

The sample holds one count of this clone. This sequence joins TRBV3-1 (or the pseudogene TRBV3-2) and TRBJ1-1; possibly TRBD1 for D (6 bases). The CDR3 has 15 residues. Germline V gene lookup returns CDR1 LGHDT and CDR2 YNNKEL (reference sequence). V dropped 0 bases and J dropped 4 bases, with 12 bases sitting between them. The CDR3 spells CASSQESGAGTEAFF. CDR3 in DNA: TGTGCCAGCAGCCAAGAGTCAGGGGCGGGCACTGAAGCTTTCTTT.

The chain combines TRBV5-1 with TRBJ2-2, with 9 bases matching TRBD1. This CDR3 comprises 15 residues. Germline-derived CDR1 and CDR2 are SGHRS and YFSETQ. Trimming took 0 bases from V and 5 from J; bases not matched to a gene: 2. The CDR3 loop is CASSLEGQGTGELFF. DNA of the CDR3: TGCGCCAGCAGCTTGGAAGGACAGGGGACCGGGGAGCTGTTTTTT.

The CDR3 spells CASSVEYYGYTF. The CDR3 DNA reads TGTGCCAGCAGTGTGGAGTATTATGGCTACACCTTC. This chain connects TRBV2 to TRBJ1-2; D is unclear. Trimming stripped 4 bases from V and 5 bases from J, with 8 bases between. Germline loops: CDR1 SNHLY, CDR2 FYNNEI. This CDR3 region has 12 residues.